This is a list of T cell receptor beta chains from one sample in a study of blood T cell repertoires in COVID-19. Method: immunoSEQ multiplex PCR; TCRdb's copy keeps in-frame clones and lacks some. The sample holds around 130,000 clones; around 84% are singletons and the top ten take under 5%. Sequencing input: PBMCs or T cells enriched from blood (not recorded which). Receptors were obtained from a woman in her 30s who had recovered from COVID-19. CDR3s include the opening cysteine and the closing phenylalanine or tryptophan. Fields, in order: V gene, D gene, clone size, J gene, CDR3 DNA, CDR3 protein. A D gene is named only where the DNA matches it firmly. Some rows mark clone size as missing; the rest say once, few, many or name a class of expanded clone.

>TRBV20-1|NA|NA|TRBJ1-2
TGCAGTGCTAGTCGGGGAGGGGGTGTATATGGCTACACCTTC
CSASRGGGVYGYTF
>TRBV15|TRBD2|NA|TRBJ2-5
TGTGCCACCAGCAGAGATAGCGGGTACGGGGAGACCCAGTACTTC
CATSRDSGYGETQYF
>TRBV4-3|NA|NA|TRBJ2-1
TGCGCCAGCAGCCAACTGGACAGTTACAATGAGCAGTTCTTC
CASSQLDSYNEQFF
>TRBV19|NA|NA|TRBJ1-5
TGTGCCAGTAGTATGGATTGGGGAGGCAATCAGCCCCAGCATTTT
CASSMDWGGNQPQHF
>TRBV19|NA|NA|TRBJ1-5
TGTGCCAGTAGTATAGGGCGGGGCGGAGGGTATCAGCCCCAGCATTTT
CASSIGRGGGYQPQHF
>TRBV27|NA|NA|TRBJ1-1
TGTGCCAGCAGTTTGCTTTATTCGGGTCGGGACACTGAAGCTTTCTTT
CASSLLYSGRDTEAFF
>TRBV28|NA|NA|TRBJ2-1
TGTGCCAGCAGCCCGGAGTTTATATCTTATAGGAATGAGCAGTTCTTC
CASSPEFISYRNEQFF
>TRBV29-1|TRBD1|NA|TRBJ1-1
TGCAGCGTTGGGGGACGGGGACAGGGAGGCACTGAAGCTTTCTTT
CSVGGRGQGGTEAFF
>TRBV14|NA|once|TRBJ1-4
TGTGCCAGCAGCCAAGCAACAGGGCGGGCTAATGAAAAACTGTTTTTT
CASSQATGRANEKLFF
>TRBV7-9|TRBD1|NA|TRBJ2-4
TGTGCCAGCAGCAGGGACAGCTCCAAAAACATTCAGTACTTC
CASSRDSSKNIQYF
>TRBV30|NA|NA|TRBJ2-7
TGTGCCTGGAGTCCCGGAGCGTACGAGACCTACGAGCAGTACTTC
CAWSPGAYETYEQYF
>TRBV28|NA|NA|TRBJ1-1
TGTGCCAGCAGTTTTTTTGTGCCGCAGGGGAGTTCTTTCTTT
CASSFFVPQGSSFF
>TRBV2|NA|NA|TRBJ2-5
TGTGCCAGCGGTCCGCCACGGACAACCTACGACCAAGAGACCCAGTACTTC
CASGPPRTTYDQETQYF
>TRBV2|TRBD1|NA|TRBJ1-2
TGTGCCAGCAGTCCTCACAGGGGGCGGAGGAGAGGCTACACCTTC
CASSPHRGRRRGYTF
>TRBV9|TRBD2|NA|TRBJ2-1
TGTGCCAGCAGCGTAGAGGCGGGAGGGACGAGGCTGTACAATGAGCAGTTCTTC
CASSVEAGGTRLYNEQFF
>TRBV7-2|TRBD1|NA|TRBJ1-3
TGTGCCAGCAGCAGGACAGGCTCTGGAAACACCATATATTTT
CASSRTGSGNTIYF
>TRBV27|NA|NA|TRBJ1-5
TGTGCCAGCAGTTTTGGGGCAGCCCCCAATCAGCCCCAGCATTTT
CASSFGAAPNQPQHF
>TRBV21-1|NA|NA|TRBJ2-1
TGTGCCAGCAGCAAAGTAAAGGGGTCATGGGACAATGAGCAGTTCTTC
CASSKVKGSWDNEQFF
>TRBV2|TRBD2|NA|TRBJ2-1
TGTGCCAGCAGGGGGACTAGCGGTTACAATGAGCAGTTCTTC
CASRGTSGYNEQFF
>TRBV3-1/TRBV3-2|NA|NA|TRBJ2-7
TGTGCCAGCAGCTTCCGGCAGGGGGGCAGCTACGAGCAGTACTTC
CASSFRQGGSYEQYF
>TRBV3-1/TRBV3-2|TRBD2|NA|TRBJ2-3
TGTGCCAGCAGCCAGGTTAGCGGGAGGGCCCGTCCAGATACGCAGTATTTT
CASSQVSGRARPDTQYF
>TRBV28|TRBD2|NA|TRBJ2-7
TGTGCCAGCAGCCGCCCGACTAGCAGTCCGGGCGAGCAGTACTTC
CASSRPTSSPGEQYF
>TRBV7-2|TRBD2|once|TRBJ2-5
TGTGCCAGCAGCAAGCGGGGGCGGGATAATCTGGAGACCCAGTACTTC
CASSKRGRDNLETQYF
>TRBV11-2|TRBD2|NA|TRBJ2-7
TGTGCCAGCAGCCGGAGCGGGGTACCCTCCTACGAGCAGTACTTC
CASSRSGVPSYEQYF
>TRBV7-2|TRBD1|few|TRBJ2-2
TGTGCCAGCAGCAGTGACAGGGTTACCGGGGAGCTGTTTTTT
CASSSDRVTGELFF
>TRBV10-1|TRBD2|NA|TRBJ2-3
TGCGCCACCCTAGGACTAGCGGGCCTTTATACGCAGTATTTT
CATLGLAGLYTQYF
>TRBV4-1|NA|NA|TRBJ2-2
TGCGCCAGCACTGCGTCCGGGGAGCTGTTTTTT
CASTASGELFF
>TRBV2|NA|few|TRBJ2-1
TGTGCCAGCAGCGCGGACATCTACAATGAGCAGTTCTTC
CASSADIYNEQFF
>TRBV28|TRBD2|NA|TRBJ2-7
TGTGCCAGCAGTCCTAGCGGGTCTCGCGACGAGCAGTACTTC
CASSPSGSRDEQYF
>TRBV28|NA|NA|TRBJ1-2
TGTGCCAGCAGTTTCGGCAGCCGGGACTATGGCTACACCTTC
CASSFGSRDYGYTF
>TRBV18|NA|NA|TRBJ1-5
TGTGCCAGCTCACCACAACAGGGTGTGGGGCAGCCTCAGCATTTT
CASSPQQGVGQPQHF
>TRBV20-1|TRBD2|medium-sized|TRBJ2-7
TGCAGTGCTAGTAGCGGGAGGGGATACGAGCAGTACTTC
CSASSGRGYEQYF
>TRBV9|TRBD1|few|TRBJ2-7
TGTGCCAGCAGCCCCCAGGGGGCTGTCCACGAGCAGTACTTC
CASSPQGAVHEQYF
>TRBV2|NA|NA|TRBJ1-4
TGTGCCAGCAGACGGGGGAAGGTTGAAGAAAAACTGTTTTTT
CASRRGKVEEKLFF
>TRBV14|TRBD1|NA|TRBJ1-1
TGTGCCAGCAGCCGACAGGGATACACTGAAGCTTTCTTT
CASSRQGYTEAFF
>TRBV7-9|TRBD2|NA|TRBJ2-7
TGTGCCAGCAGCTCCTCGCGGGGCGGGAGGCCCTCCTACGAGCAGTACTTC
CASSSSRGGRPSYEQYF
>TRBV5-1|NA|NA|TRBJ1-1
TGCGCCAGCAGCTTGGGCAGGGCGGTGAGGAACACTGAAGCTTTCTTT
CASSLGRAVRNTEAFF
>TRBV5-1|TRBD2|NA|TRBJ2-7
TGCGCCAGCAGCTTGGTTATTGCGGGAGCTTACGAGCAGTACTTC
CASSLVIAGAYEQYF
>TRBV7-2|NA|NA|TRBJ2-7
TGTGCCAGCAGCTTAGCGGAGACAGTCAACTACGAGCAGTACTTC
CASSLAETVNYEQYF
>TRBV3-1/TRBV3-2|NA|NA|TRBJ1-5
TGTGCCAGCAGCCAAGATGGGCGGGGAGTTGATCAGCCCCAGCATTTT
CASSQDGRGVDQPQHF
>TRBV7-3|TRBD1|NA|TRBJ2-7
TGTGCCAGCAGCTTAGGAGGGACAGGGATATACGAGCAGTACTTC
CASSLGGTGIYEQYF
>TRBV11-2|TRBD2|once|TRBJ2-7
TGTGCCAGCAGCTTAGGACTAGCGGCTACCTACGAGCAGTACTTC
CASSLGLAATYEQYF
>TRBV7-3|NA|NA|TRBJ1-6
TGTGCCAGCAGCTTCGACAGGACTCTTAATTCACCCCTCCACTTT
CASSFDRTLNSPLHF
>TRBV5-4|NA|NA|TRBJ2-2
TGTGCCAGCAGCTTGGTTGGGCAAAACACCGGGGAGCTGTTTTTT
CASSLVGQNTGELFF
>TRBV28|TRBD1|NA|TRBJ1-1
TGTGCCAGCAGTGTTCCCGGGACAGGGGCGCTTGAAGCTTTCTTT
CASSVPGTGALEAFF
>TRBV19|TRBD1|NA|TRBJ2-7
TGTGCCAGTCTGACAGGGTATTCCCAGTGGACCCCCTACGAGCAGTACTTC
CASLTGYSQWTPYEQYF
>TRBV7-2|TRBD1|NA|TRBJ1-4
TGTGCCAGCAGCCTGCAGCTCGGGACAGGCGGTGAAAAACTGTTTTTT
CASSLQLGTGGEKLFF
>TRBV4-3|TRBD2|NA|TRBJ2-7
TGCGCCAGCAGCCAAGGAGCGGGGTTCAAGAGTGAGCAGTACTTC
CASSQGAGFKSEQYF